This T cell receptor (beta chain) was identified in a study of early T cells in non-severe SARS-CoV-2 infection. As for the study in general: Bulk RNA from unsorted whole blood was sequenced; chains were unpaired.

Individual cDNA molecules received unique molecular identifiers during library preparation. TCRdb recomputed calls from the 5' RACE reads with MiXCR, one row per CDR3 protein. The table records 30,000 to 40,000 distinct CDR3 sequences, roughly 6.8% of them present only once. This clonotype was detected ten times or more. This clonotype was obtained from an adult who was a healthcare worker with PCR-confirmed SARS-CoV-2 infection or an uninfected control (not recorded which). This specimen consisted of whole blood, obtained at baseline.

In DNA form, the CDR3 reads TGTGCCAGCAGTGTTTGGGCGGAGACCCAGTACTTC. This codes for CASSVWAETQYF. V and J are TRBV2 and TRBJ2-5; D gene unclear. CDR3 length: 12 residues. Trimming removed 4 bases at V and 5 bases at J, with 8 bases between. Germline V gene lookup returns CDR1 SNHLY and CDR2 FYNNEI.